This T cell receptor (beta chain) was found in a study of regulatory dendritic cells for organ transplantation. Findings of the study overall: Considerable individual heterogeneity was seen in alloreactive memory CD8+ T cells.

Sequencing was performed with immunoSEQ multiplex PCR; in TCRdb, only in-frame clones are kept and a portion is missing. Here the sample spans roughly 5,200 clones, 63% being singletons. CDR3 size: 15 residues. Germline V gene sequence: CDR1 LGHNT, CDR2 FRNRAP. V shed 6 bases, J shed 2 bases, and the junction held 4 bases outside the gene matches. This clone has only a few counts. Its antigen is unknown. The receptor was derived from a human donor in good health. The sequencing input was memory CD8+ T cells from blood. Subset reported: CD45RO+ memory T cells. This chain uses TRBV12-5 with TRBJ2-1; 10 nucleotides match TRBD2. CDR3 nucleotides: TGTGCTAGTGGCTATAGCGGGGGGACCTACAATGAGCAGTTCTTC. This sequence encodes CASGYSGGTYNEQFF.